The 21 T cell receptor beta chains in this list originate from one sample, sequenced in a study of naive and memory T cell subsets. An oligonucleotide containing a UMI was ligated to the 3' end of TCR cDNA. Amplification of ligated cDNA took four PCR rounds with SP2 and nested alpha and beta constant primers. From the 5' RACE reads, TCRdb called clonotypes with MiXCR, one entry per CDR3 protein. Of around 56,000 distinct CDR3 sequences listed, around 8% were seen once; the top ten hold approximately 9.7%. These receptors were obtained from a female donor in good health.

CDR3 sequence: CASSYSRQGVAEAFF. The CDR3 DNA reads as TGTGCCAGCAGTTACTCAAGACAGGGTGTCGCTGAAGCTTTCTTT. This rearrangement joins TRBV6-5 to TRBJ1-1, with TRBD1 matching over 7 bases. V lost 0 bases and J lost 6; bases outside the gene matches: 7. The CDR3 consists of 15 residues. Germline CDR1 MNHEY, CDR2 SVGAGI.

This rearrangement joins TRBV10-3 to TRBJ2-5; 8 bases match TRBD1. CDR3 length equals 17 residues. J gave up 3 bases and V 0 bases, and 9 bases lay outside the gene matches. Germline CDR1 reads ENHRY; CDR2 reads SYGVKD. The CDR3 region is CAISESSRGLPKETQYF. In DNA form, the CDR3 reads TGTGCCATCAGTGAGTCGAGCAGGGGGCTACCTAAAGAGACCCAGTACTTC.

This clonotype was recorded many times. The chain has TRBV5-1 and TRBJ1-3; the D gene is possibly TRBD1 (5 bases). The V and J ends lost 4 bases and 4 bases respectively, with 9 bases between them. The CDR3 spans 13 residues. Germline V gene sequence: CDR1 SGHRS, CDR2 YFSETQ. CDR3 sequence reads: CASSPDSGNTIYF. CDR3 bases: TGCGCCAGCAGCCCCGACAGCGGAAACACCATATATTTT.

This clonotype showed up many times. J is TRBJ1-2 and V is TRBV12-3 or TRBV12-4, with a tentative D call TRBD1 (5 bases). There are 12 residues in the CDR3. V was pared by 4 bases and J by 11 bases, with 14 bases between. CDR3 sequence (DNA): TGTGCCAGCAGTTCCCTGGACAAACCGTACACCTTC. Translation gives CASSSLDKPYTF.

This clonotype appeared a single time. It may be a read error: a sequence one base away is much more abundant. The rearrangement uses TRBV12-3 or TRBV12-4 and TRBJ1-5, with unresolved D. The CDR3 runs 14 residues. The CDR3 region is CASSFENRPQPQNF. DNA of the CDR3: TGTGCCAGCAGTTTTGAAAATCGCCCACAGCCCCAGAATTTT.

This clonotype was seen at least ten times. This chain connects TRBV6-5 to TRBJ2-7, with D uncertain. Germline loops: CDR1 MNHEY, CDR2 SVGAGI. The CDR3 has 14 amino acids. The ends were cut back, 5 bases at V and 6 bases at J, with 17 bases in the middle. The CDR3 DNA reads as TGTGCCAGCAGTGGCCGGGCCAGCAACAGCGAGCAGTACTTC. Translation gives CASSGRASNSEQYF.

There are many counts of this clonotype. V gene TRBV21-1 combines with J gene TRBJ1-2; the D call TRBD1 from the table was never checked on the DNA. TRBV21-1 is flagged as a pseudogene. The CDR3 is made up of 14 amino acids. The CDR3 spells CASSSGFGGYGYTF. DNA for the CDR3: TGTGCCAGCAGTTCGGGATTTGGGGGCTATGGCTACACCTTC.

This clonotype appeared many times. The chain has TRBV10-3 and TRBJ1-2; D remains ambiguous. This CDR3 contains 14 residues. Looked up from germline, CDR1 is ENHRY and CDR2 is SYGVKD. V was trimmed by 6 bases and J by 6 bases, leaving 17 bases between them. In DNA form, the CDR3 reads TGTGCCATCAGCCCTCTACAGTCAAGCGATGGCTACACCTTC. Translating gives CAISPLQSSDGYTF.

In this sample, this clonotype turned up a few times. V usage is TRBV7-9 and J usage is TRBJ2-3; 7 bases line up with TRBD2. This CDR3 is 15 amino acids long. Germline lookup yields CDR1 SEHNR and CDR2 FQNEAQ (reference sequence). Unmatched junction bases numbered 3, after V lost 2 bases and J lost 1 base. The CDR3 region has the DNA TGTGCCAGCAGCTTACTAGCGGAGGGCACAGATACGCAGTATTTT. This sequence encodes CASSLLAEGTDTQYF.

In this sample, this clonotype turned up a few times. The rearrangement uses TRBV27 and TRBJ1-6; D not certain. V lost 2 bases, J lost 4 bases, and 3 bases lay in between. The length of the CDR3 is 13 residues. Germline CDR1 and CDR2: MNHEY and SMNVEV (reference sequence). The CDR3 region is CASSLRYNSPLHF. In nucleotides, the CDR3 is TGTGCCAGCAGTTTACGGTATAATTCACCCCTCCACTTT.

The V call is TRBV20-1, the J call TRBJ2-5; no clear D gene. The CDR3 spans 11 residues. Trimming left V 5 bases short and J 7 bases short, with 11 bases between. Germline-derived CDR1 and CDR2 are DFQATT and SNEGSKA (reference sequence). CDR3 DNA: TGCAGTGCTTTGGCCCCGGGGACCCAGTACTTC. The encoded protein is CSALAPGTQYF.

The rearrangement uses TRBV7-2 and TRBJ2-3, with 10 bases identical to TRBD2. The CDR3 extends over 16 amino acids. The germline gives CDR1 SGHTA, CDR2 FQGNSA. Trimming cost V 1 base and J 3 bases; bases outside gene matches: 4. CDR3 nucleotide sequence: TGTGCCAGCAGCTTAGGGGCACTAGCGGGGACAGATACGCAGTATTTT. Its translation is CASSLGALAGTDTQYF. The variable domain in full, with the rest retrieved from reference TRBV7-2 and TRBJ2-3, is GAGVSQSPSNKVTEKGKDVELRCDPISGHTALYWYRQSLGQGLEFLIYFQGNSAPDKSGLPSDRFSAERTGGSVSTLTIQRTQQEDSAVYLCASSLGALAGTDTQYFGPGTRLTVL.

This clonotype has a count of ten or more. The V call is TRBV12-3 or TRBV12-4, the J call TRBJ1-1; TRBD1 matches at 10 bases. V lost 4 bases and J lost 5; bases outside the gene matches: 1. The CDR3 is made up of 13 amino acids. The CDR3 DNA reads as TGTGCCAGCAGTTGGGACAGGGGTACTGAAGCTTTCTTT. It yields the protein CASSWDRGTEAFF.

Regarding this clonotype: This may come from a read error, since a much larger clone is one base off. CDR3 in DNA: TGTGCCACACCGAAAGAGGACAGGGGAAATGGCGACACCTTC. Its protein product is CATPKEDRGNGDTF. The chain is built from TRBV19 and TRBJ1-2, with 9 bases fitting TRBD1. This CDR3 is built from 14 residues. Germline loops: CDR1 LNHDA, CDR2 SQIVND (reference sequence).

The table lists this clonotype with many counts. The V and J genes are TRBV5-1 and TRBJ2-3; D may be TRBD2 (6 bases). V was shortened by 3 bases and J by 3 bases, with 20 bases between the two germline ends. The V gene's germline CDR1 is SGHRS and CDR2 YFSETQ. The CDR3 sequence is 17 residues long. The CDR3 region has the DNA TGCGCCAGCAGCTACGGGACTCTGGCCCAGGCAACAGATACGCAGTATTTT. Protein product: CASSYGTLAQATDTQYF. Full variable domain (rest looked up from reference TRBV5-1 and TRBJ2-3): KAGVTQTPRYLIKTRGQQVTLSCSPISGHRSVSWYQQTPGQGLQFLFEYFSETQRNKGNFPGRFSGRQFSNSRSEMNVSTLELGDSALYLCASSYGTLAQATDTQYFGPGTRLTVL.

The table lists this clonotype with many counts. The rearrangement uses TRBV7-2 and TRBJ2-5; 7 bases map to TRBD2. The CDR3 totals 15 residues. Unmatched junction bases numbered 10, after V lost 5 bases and J lost 4 bases. Germline V lookup: CDR1 SGHTA, CDR2 FQGNSA. The CDR3 sequence is CASSATTSRPETQYF. The CDR3 DNA is TGTGCCAGCAGCGCGACGACTAGCCGGCCAGAGACCCAGTACTTC. The full variable domain, its missing parts supplied by reference TRBV7-2 and TRBJ2-5, is GAGVSQSPSNKVTEKGKDVELRCDPISGHTALYWYRQSLGQGLEFLIYFQGNSAPDKSGLPSDRFSAERTGGSVSTLTIQRTQQEDSAVYLCASSATTSRPETQYFGPGTRLLVL.

This clonotype was detected only a few times. CDR3 nucleotides: TGTGCCAGTAGTATAGGCAACGGGGGCGAGCAGTTCTTC. The encoded protein is CASSIGNGGEQFF. This rearrangement joins TRBV19 to TRBJ2-1; either TRBD1 or TRBD2 may supply D (6 bases each). With 1 base removed from V and 10 bases from J, the gap between germline ends came to 11 bases. CDR3 length: 13 amino acids. Germline V gene data show CDR1 as LNHDA and CDR2 as SQIVND (reference sequence).

This clonotype was seen ten or more times. The chain carries TRBV25-1 and TRBJ2-1, with D possibly TRBD2 on 7 matching bases. The germline CDR1 and CDR2 sequences are MGHDK and SYGVNS. The CDR3 covers 15 residues. V was clipped by 7 bases and J by 5 bases, with 18 bases between them. The CDR3 sequence is CASTPKGGVHNEQFF. CDR3 sequence (DNA): TGTGCCAGCACCCCGAAGGGGGGGGTGCACAATGAGCAGTTCTTC.

This clonotype was seen a few times. The genes are TRBV18 and TRBJ2-3; D unclear. The CDR3 extends over 14 amino acids. Looked up from germline, CDR1 is KGHSH and CDR2 is LQKENI. Deletions cut 4 bases from V and 6 bases from J, with 14 bases between. The CDR3 DNA follows: TGTGCCAGCTCACTACTGCGTCCTGGGGATACGCAGTATTTT. Translated: CASSLLRPGDTQYF.

This clonotype was detected a few times. The chain carries TRBV10-3 and TRBJ2-1; D possibly corresponds to TRBD1 (5 bases). Germline V gene lookup returns CDR1 ENHRY and CDR2 SYGVKD. The V end lost 5 bases, the J end lost 8 bases, and 10 bases lay between the germline ends. This CDR3 is 12 amino acids long. The CDR3 DNA sequence: TGTGCCATCAGTCCTCAGGGCTATGAGCAGTTCTTC. This encodes CAISPQGYEQFF.

This clonotype was seen a few times. The CDR3 DNA reads as TGTGCCAGCAGCAAAGGAGCGGGGGGGCTCACAGATACGCAGTATTTT. Encoded protein: CASSKGAGGLTDTQYF. This chain uses TRBV21-1 with TRBJ2-3; the table's TRBD2 call for D was not verified on the DNA. TRBV21-1 is recorded as a pseudogene. The CDR3 consists of 16 residues.